The clone carrying this T cell receptor beta chain was detected once. The data stem from a study of control samples from healthy donors and cancer patients. The method was immunoSEQ multiplex PCR; TCRdb's version includes in-frame clones alone and lacks a portion of them. The table includes 70,000 to 80,000 clones, 87% detected once. V was cut by 0 bases and J by 4 bases, with 10 bases left in between. The CDR3 extends over 15 amino acids. Per the germline V gene, CDR1 is SGHNT and CDR2 is YYREEE (reference sequence). Sequencing input: blood. The receptor was isolated from a woman aged 50 to 60 in good health. The V and J genes are TRBV5-4 and TRBJ2-2; D gene ambiguous. The CDR3 loop reads CASSLVFSGTGELFF. CDR3 bases: TGTGCCAGCAGCTTGGTGTTCTCGGGCACCGGGGAGCTGTTTTTT.